A single sample gave rise to the 23 T cell receptor beta chains below, sequenced in a study of identical twins. MiXCR, run by TCRdb on the 5' RACE reads, gives a single entry per CDR3 protein. The table records about 790,000 distinct CDR3 sequences, about 20% of them present only once. These records were also assigned to another study, of T cells expressing NK-cell markers.

Sequencing was carried out using PBMCs. Every receptor here comes from a woman between 18 and 30 years old in good health.

This clonotype was seen many times. J is TRBJ1-1 and V is TRBV9; TRBD1 matches 7 bases. CDR1 SGDLS and CDR2 YYNGEE come from the germline V gene. There are 16 residues in the CDR3. V lost 3 bases, J lost 3 bases, and 11 bases stayed unmatched. CDR3 in amino acids: CASSAKQGIGDTEAFF. CDR3 in DNA: TGTGCCAGCAGCGCTAAACAGGGGATCGGGGACACTGAAGCTTTCTTT. Full variable domain (outside the CDR3, taken from reference TRBV9 and TRBJ1-1): DSGVTQTPKHLITATGQRVTLRCSPRSGDLSVYWYQQSLDQGLQFLIQYYNGEERAKGNILERFSAQQFPDLHSELNLSSLELGDSALYFCASSAKQGIGDTEAFFGQGTRLTVV.

This clonotype has a handful of counts. The gene calls are TRBV5-1 and TRBJ2-7, with 7 bases aligning to TRBD1. Trimming removed 4 bases from V and 3 bases from J; junction bases left unmatched: 7. There are 14 residues in the CDR3. Looked up from germline, CDR1 is SGHRS and CDR2 is YFSETQ. The DNA for the CDR3 is TGCGCCAGCAGCGCGGAACAGGGGAACTACGAGCAGTACTTC. Residues: CASSAEQGNYEQYF.

This chain uses TRBV11-2 with TRBJ2-1, with 10 nucleotides matching TRBD2. The V gene end was trimmed by 5 bases and the J gene end by 1 base; junction bases not matched to a gene: 11. Germline V lookup: CDR1 SGHAT, CDR2 FQNNGV. The CDR3 extends over 18 amino acids. CDR3 DNA: TGTGCCAGCAGCCCAGAAGCGGGAGGGCCCTCATCCTACAATGAGCAGTTCTTC. Protein sequence: CASSPEAGGPSSYNEQFF.

This chain links TRBV7-8 with TRBJ2-3; 7 nucleotides line up with TRBD2. With 4 bases clipped from V and 6 bases from J, the junction kept 7 bases outside the gene matches. CDR1 and CDR2 (germline): SGHVS, FQNEAQ. This CDR3 has 14 residues. This CDR3 reads CASSSLADSDTQYF. CDR3 nucleotides: TGTGCCAGCAGCTCCCTAGCGGACTCGGATACGCAGTATTTT.

This clonotype was found a few times. The chain combines TRBV12-3 or TRBV12-4 with TRBJ2-3; D uncertain. Deletions cut 1 base from V and 5 bases from J, with 13 bases between. The CDR3 contains 15 residues. The CDR3 protein is CASSLGQVFRDTQYF. In nucleotides, the CDR3 is TGTGCCAGCAGTTTAGGCCAGGTATTCAGAGATACGCAGTATTTT.

This clonotype has more than one count but fewer than ten. The chain joins TRBV27 to TRBJ2-5; D is undetermined. Trimming pared 0 bases from V and 1 base from J, leaving 9 bases between. Per germline, CDR1 MNHEY and CDR2 SMNVEV (reference sequence). The CDR3 consists of 15 residues. DNA for the CDR3: TGTGCCAGCAGTTTATCTCCCACGCTCCAAGAGACCCAGTACTTC. This translates into CASSLSPTLQETQYF.

This clonotype was seen a handful of times. J is TRBJ1-6 and V is TRBV20-1, with 10 nucleotides matching TRBD1. Germline assignment: CDR1 DFQATT and CDR2 SNEGSKA (reference sequence). The V gene end was trimmed by 1 base and the J gene end by 10 bases; junction bases not matched to a gene: 7. This CDR3 is built from 15 residues. This chain's CDR3 is CSARADRGRGSPLHF. CDR3 nucleotide sequence: TGCAGTGCTAGAGCCGACAGGGGGCGCGGGTCACCCCTCCACTTT.

The CDR3 DNA reads as TGTGCCAGCAGCCCACCGGACAGCGCCTACGAGCAGTACTTC. Translated, it gives CASSPPDSAYEQYF. This chain joins TRBV12-3 or TRBV12-4 and TRBJ2-7; a weak D match, TRBD1 (6 bases). The CDR3 covers 14 residues. The V end lost 6 bases, the J end lost 2 bases, and 14 bases lay between the germline ends.

V and J are TRBV6-1 and TRBJ2-1; D could derive from TRBD1 or TRBD2 (5 bases each). Trimming shortened V by 6 bases and J by 3 bases, and 9 bases separated the two germline ends. Per the germline V gene, CDR1 is MNHNS and CDR2 is SASEGT. The CDR3 covers 13 residues. The CDR3 coding sequence is TGTGCCAGCAGCAGGGAGTACTACAATGAGCAGTTCTTC. The encoded protein is CASSREYYNEQFF.

This chain uses TRBV20-1 with TRBJ2-1; 8 nucleotides agree with TRBD2. The V gene end was trimmed by 6 bases and the J gene end by 2 bases; junction bases not matched to a gene: 6. This CDR3 has 14 residues. CDR1 is DFQATT, CDR2 SNEGSKA, per germline (reference sequence). CDR3 sequence: CSAQRGPTYNEQFF. The CDR3 DNA follows: TGCAGTGCCCAGCGGGGGCCAACCTACAATGAGCAGTTCTTC.

This chain joins TRBV11-1 and TRBJ2-1, with D perhaps given as TRBD1 or TRBD2 (6 bases each). V was cut by 5 bases and J by 4 bases, with 30 bases left in between. Germline CDR1 and CDR2: SGHAT and FQDESV (reference sequence). The CDR3 runs to 20 residues. The CDR3 DNA follows: TGTGCCAGCAGCCCAGGACTACAGGGCTTCCCCTCCCTTTTATACAATGAGCAGTTCTTC. Its protein product is CASSPGLQGFPSLLYNEQFF.

The CDR3 region has the DNA TGCAGCGTTGGTGGCAGGCCGTCCTACGAGCAGTACTTC. Its translation is CSVGGRPSYEQYF. This chain connects TRBV29-1 to TRBJ2-7; D gene ambiguous. Per germline, CDR1 SQVTM and CDR2 ANQGSEA. This CDR3 is 13 amino acids long. V dropped 4 bases and J dropped 1 base, with 11 bases sitting between them.

This clonotype was seen a few times. The chain combines TRBV4-1 with TRBJ2-7; perhaps TRBD2 as D (6 bases). Germline V gene lookup returns CDR1 MGHRA and CDR2 YSYEKL. Trimming removed 6 bases from V and 7 bases from J, with 22 bases in between. The CDR3 consists of 15 residues. CDR3 residues: CASSVIAGLLPEQYF. The CDR3 DNA reads as TGCGCCAGCAGTGTCATTGCGGGACTCCTTCCTGAGCAGTACTTC.

V and J are TRBV11-3 and TRBJ2-1, with a weak D call TRBD2 (5 bases). V was clipped by 2 bases and J by 8 bases, with 10 bases between them. The CDR3 covers 13 residues. Germline V gives CDR1 SGHNT, CDR2 YENEEA. CDR3 sequence reads: CASSLMEDDEQFF. DNA of the CDR3: TGTGCCAGCAGCTTAATGGAGGACGATGAGCAGTTCTTC.

The chain recombines TRBV20-1 with TRBJ2-5; 8 bases match TRBD1. CDR1 is DFQATT, CDR2 SNEGSKA, per germline (reference sequence). With 6 bases clipped from V and 2 bases from J, the junction kept 8 bases outside the gene matches. This CDR3 region has 14 residues. The CDR3 loop reads CSASDRVIQETQYF. CDR3 nucleotide sequence: TGCAGTGCATCGGACAGGGTAATTCAAGAGACCCAGTACTTC.

This chain links TRBV20-1 with TRBJ2-7, with D possibly being TRBD1 (6 bases). The CDR3 runs to 14 residues. Trimming left V 4 bases short and J 5 bases short, with 18 bases between. Looked up from germline, CDR1 is DFQATT and CDR2 is SNEGSKA (reference sequence). The chain's CDR3 is CSANPDSIGDEQYF. CDR3 bases: TGCAGTGCTAACCCGGACAGCATTGGGGACGAGCAGTACTTC.

The chain links TRBV20-1 to TRBJ2-1; 13 nucleotides agree with TRBD2. V shed 6 bases and J 8 bases; nucleotides not matched to a gene: 7. The CDR3 has 14 amino acids. CDR1 and CDR2 (germline): DFQATT, SNEGSKA (reference sequence). CDR3 sequence: CSARRTSGGHEQFF. Here the CDR3 DNA reads TGCAGTGCCCGGAGGACTAGCGGGGGCCATGAGCAGTTCTTC.

Here the CDR3 reads CASTQGNYEQYF. The CDR3 DNA reads as TGTGCCAGCACCCAGGGAAACTACGAGCAGTACTTC. The chain uses TRBV4-2 and TRBJ2-7, with a weak D call TRBD1 (5 bases). The V and J ends lost 7 bases and 3 bases respectively, with 10 bases between them. Germline CDR1 is LGHNA and CDR2 is YNFKEQ. This CDR3 spans 12 amino acids.

This sequence joins TRBV7-6 and TRBJ2-1, with 13 nucleotides matching TRBD2. CDR3 length: 15 amino acids. Per the germline V gene, CDR1 is SGHVS and CDR2 is FNYEAQ. Germline trimming cut 3 bases from V and 7 bases from J; bases unmatched to any gene: 3. The CDR3 region has the DNA TGTGCCAGCAGCTTTCGGACTAGCGGGGGTAATGAGCAGTTCTTC. This translates into CASSFRTSGGNEQFF.

Only a few counts were recorded for this clonotype. The V gene is TRBV2, the J gene TRBJ2-1; D remains unclear. Per germline, CDR1 SNHLY and CDR2 FYNNEI. The CDR3 is 13 residues long. Trimming shortened V by 6 bases and J by 10 bases, and 16 bases separated the two germline ends. The CDR3 bases are TGTGCCAGCAGGGGCATCCAAAGTCAGGAGCAGTTCTTC. Translated: CASRGIQSQEQFF. Together with reference TRBV2 and TRBJ2-1, the CDR3 gives the full variable domain: EPEVTQTPSHQVTQMGQEVILRCVPISNHLYFYWYRQILGQKVEFLVSFYNNEISEKSEIFDDQFSVERPDGSNFTLKIRSTKLEDSAMYFCASRGIQSQEQFFGPGTRLTVL.

The rearrangement links TRBV2 to TRBJ2-5; D unresolved. This CDR3 comprises 11 residues. V was shortened by 3 bases and J by 7 bases, with 6 bases between the two germline ends. The germline gives CDR1 SNHLY, CDR2 FYNNEI. CDR3 in DNA: TGTGCCAGCAGTGACATAGGGACCCAGTACTTC. It codes for CASSDIGTQYF.

V usage is TRBV27 and J usage is TRBJ2-5; possible D gene TRBD1, 6 bases. Germline V lookup: CDR1 MNHEY, CDR2 SMNVEV (reference sequence). The CDR3 is 14 amino acids. V lost 5 bases and J 5 bases, leaving 15 bases between the germline ends. The CDR3 DNA reads TGTGCCAGCAGTAGAGACAGGCGTCCTGAGACCCAGTACTTC. Its protein is CASSRDRRPETQYF.

The rearrangement links TRBV4-1 to TRBJ2-1; tentatively, D is TRBD2 (6 bases). Between the trimmed V and J ends, which lost 2 bases and 7 bases, there was a span of 15 bases. The germline V gene encodes CDR1 MGHRA and CDR2 YSYEKL. The CDR3 is 15 amino acids. CDR3 sequence: CASSQMMRSGNEQFF. CDR3 in DNA: TGCGCCAGCAGCCAAATGATGAGAAGCGGGAATGAGCAGTTCTTC.